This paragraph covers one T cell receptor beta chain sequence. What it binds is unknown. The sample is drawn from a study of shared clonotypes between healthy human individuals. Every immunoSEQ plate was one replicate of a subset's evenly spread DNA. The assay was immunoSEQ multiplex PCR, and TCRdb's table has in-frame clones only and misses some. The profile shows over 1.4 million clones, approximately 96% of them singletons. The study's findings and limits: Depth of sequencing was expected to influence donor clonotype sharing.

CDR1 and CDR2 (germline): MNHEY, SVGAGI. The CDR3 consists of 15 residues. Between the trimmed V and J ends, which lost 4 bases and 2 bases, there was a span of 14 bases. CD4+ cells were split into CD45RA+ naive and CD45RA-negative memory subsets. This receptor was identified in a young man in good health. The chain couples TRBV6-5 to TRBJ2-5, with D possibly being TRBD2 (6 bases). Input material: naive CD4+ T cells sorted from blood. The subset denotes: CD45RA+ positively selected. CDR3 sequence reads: CASSLDPSGQETQYF. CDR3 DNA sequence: TGTGCCAGCAGTTTGGACCCGAGCGGGCAAGAGACCCAGTACTTC.